This entry is about one T cell receptor beta chain. This sample is drawn from a study of blood T cell repertoires in COVID-19. Study overall: Sites across the United States, Italy and Spain contributed samples from acute and convalescent COVID-19. PBMCs, B-cell-depleted T cells, or T cells were the source of the cDNA or gDNA that made up the material.

The CDR3 extends over 14 amino acids. The trim removed 8 bases at V and 1 base at J, leaving 0 bases unmatched. CDR1 and CDR2 from the germline V gene are MGHRA and YSYEKL. Original processing methods: For nucleated cells, counts were estimated from reference gene primer amplification. The assay was immunoSEQ multiplex PCR, and TCRdb's table has in-frame clones only and misses some. D and trimming were read from the DNA, whereas the V and J calls and clone size are those reported in that table. The sample lists about 76,000 clones, 86% occurring once. The TCR was taken from a human donor in a cohort sampled during active COVID-19. The sequenced sample was peripheral blood. This chain joins TRBV4-1 and TRBJ2-3, with 13 bases fitting TRBD2. The CDR3 DNA reads TGCGCCAGCGGACTAGCGGGGGGCACAGATACGCAGTATTTT. It codes for CASGLAGGTDTQYF.